Here is one TCR beta chain with its context. The antigen is not known. Germline CDR1 LGHDT, CDR2 YNNKEL (reference sequence). V lost 0 bases, J lost 3 bases, and 11 bases lay in between. This CDR3 spans 15 amino acids. The sample comes from a study of T-cell memory formation after mild COVID-19. Background on the study: Clusters of TCRs were largely donor specific. The study's findings and limits: Most CD4+ clones that shrank were in CM and EM, while CD8+ ones turned up in EMRA. Contracting clones from day 15 to 85 had balanced CD4/CD8; later expanders favoured CD4+.

TCR alpha and TCR beta cDNA libraries with sample barcodes and UMIs came from 5'RACE using constant-segment primers. TCRdb re-called the 5' RACE reads through MiXCR, storing one row per CDR3 protein. The sample lists approximately 560,000 distinct CDR3 sequences, roughly 17% occurring once. The TCR sequence derives from an adult woman who had mild COVID-19 (a few samples of this study predate the infection). Cell type and time point are not known. The chain joins TRBV3-1 to TRBJ1-1; perhaps TRBD1 as D (5 bases). The material sequenced was PBMCs or a T cell subset sorted from them (not recorded which). This chain's CDR3 is CASSQDSAGYTEAFF. DNA of the CDR3: TGTGCCAGCAGCCAAGATTCGGCAGGGTACACTGAAGCTTTCTTT. Variable domain in full (rest from reference TRBV3-1 and TRBJ1-1): DTAVSQTPKYLVTQMGNDKSIKCEQNLGHDTMYWYKQDSKKFLKIMFSYNNKELIINETVPNRFSPKSPDKAHLNLHINSLELGDSAVYFCASSQDSAGYTEAFFGQGTRLTVV.